The 9 T cell receptor beta chains in this list originate from one sample, sequenced in a study of early T cells in non-severe SARS-CoV-2 infection. One entry per CDR3 protein, called by TCRdb with MiXCR from the 5' RACE reads. The top ten hold roughly a tenth of the sample, which has around 50,000 distinct CDR3 sequences, 10% to 15% seen once. The specimen was whole blood. The receptors here all came from an adult who was a healthcare worker with PCR-confirmed SARS-CoV-2 infection or an uninfected control (not recorded which).

There are a few counts of this clonotype. This chain joins TRBV28 and TRBJ2-5; D is ambiguous. CDR3 length equals 12 residues. V lost 8 bases and J lost 3, with 10 bases in between. The germline CDR1 and CDR2 sequences are MDHEN and SYDVKM. The CDR3 DNA reads TGTGCCAGCGGCATAGGCGAAGAGACCCAGTACTTC. This gives the protein CASGIGEETQYF.

On this clonotype: Being one base from a much bigger clone, this may be a read error. V and J are TRBV10-1 and TRBJ2-5, with TRBD1 as a possible D gene (6 bases). The germline V gene has CDR1 WNHNN and CDR2 SYGVQD (reference sequence). The CDR3 length is 12 residues. Deletions cut 7 bases from V and 4 bases from J, with 10 bases between. The CDR3 protein is CASNTQGETQYF. DNA for the CDR3: TGCGCCAGCAATACACAGGGAGAGACCCAGTACTTC.

This clonotype occurred a few times. The CDR3 nucleotides read TGTGCCAGCAGTTACCGACATAGGAACACTGAAGCTTTCTTT. It encodes CASSYRHRNTEAFF. The rearrangement joins TRBV6-6 to TRBJ1-1; no firm D call. The CDR3 is 14 amino acids. Germline V CDR1 and CDR2: MNHNY, SVGAGI (reference sequence). Trimming took off 2 bases at V and 1 base at J, with 8 bases between the two ends.

The genes are TRBV11-3 and TRBJ1-4; TRBD1 matches at 8 bases. The junction had 0 bases not matched to a gene; V was cut back by 5 bases and J by 1 base. The germline V gene encodes CDR1 SGHNT and CDR2 YENEEA. The CDR3 totals 14 residues. The CDR3 DNA follows: TGTGCCAGCAGCACAGGGGGAACTAATGAAAAACTGTTTTTT. Protein sequence: CASSTGGTNEKLFF.

This clonotype counts as medium-sized. The chain links TRBV24-1 to TRBJ1-2; no clear D gene. The germline CDR1 and CDR2 sequences are KGHDR and SFDVKD. Between the trimmed V and J ends, which lost 3 bases and 4 bases, there was a span of 14 bases. The CDR3 consists of 15 residues. CDR3 coding DNA: TGTGCCACCAGTGATGGTCCGGGGTCCGGCTATGGCTACACCTTC. This translates into CATSDGPGSGYGYTF.

There are many counts of this clonotype. The chain has TRBV5-1 and TRBJ1-2; 7 bases agree with TRBD1. V lost 4 bases to trimming and J lost 5 bases; unmatched junction nucleotides: 11. The CDR3 contains 15 residues. CDR1 is SGHRS, CDR2 YFSETQ, per germline. DNA of the CDR3: TGCGCCAGCAGCCCCCAGGGGACAGTCGAGTATGGCTACACCTTC. Amino acids: CASSPQGTVEYGYTF.

This sequence joins TRBV20-1 and TRBJ1-1, with a weak D call TRBD1 (6 bases). V was cut by 1 base and J by 5 bases, with 14 bases left in between. The CDR3 runs to 14 residues. Germline CDR1 and CDR2: DFQATT and SNEGSKA (reference sequence). CDR3 region: CSARAGALRTEAFF. The CDR3 DNA follows: TGCAGTGCTAGAGCGGGGGCCCTCAGGACTGAAGCTTTCTTT.

The chain carries TRBV9 and TRBJ2-1; 8 nucleotides match TRBD1. The CDR3 contains 17 residues. Germline V gene lookup returns CDR1 SGDLS and CDR2 YYNGEE. The V gene end was trimmed by 0 bases and the J gene end by 8 bases; junction bases not matched to a gene: 13. This CDR3 reads CASSVDLSGGVRDEQFF. The CDR3 coding sequence is TGTGCCAGCAGCGTAGATCTCTCAGGGGGCGTCAGGGATGAGCAGTTCTTC.

V gene TRBV5-6 combines with J gene TRBJ2-3, with 11 nucleotides matching TRBD2. V gave up 2 bases and J gave up 0 bases; unmatched junction bases: 2. This CDR3 comprises 16 residues. CDR1 and CDR2 (germline): SGHDT, YYEEEE. The CDR3 loop is CASSFRTSGSTDTQYF. Here the CDR3 DNA reads TGTGCCAGCAGCTTCCGGACTAGCGGGAGCACAGATACGCAGTATTTT.